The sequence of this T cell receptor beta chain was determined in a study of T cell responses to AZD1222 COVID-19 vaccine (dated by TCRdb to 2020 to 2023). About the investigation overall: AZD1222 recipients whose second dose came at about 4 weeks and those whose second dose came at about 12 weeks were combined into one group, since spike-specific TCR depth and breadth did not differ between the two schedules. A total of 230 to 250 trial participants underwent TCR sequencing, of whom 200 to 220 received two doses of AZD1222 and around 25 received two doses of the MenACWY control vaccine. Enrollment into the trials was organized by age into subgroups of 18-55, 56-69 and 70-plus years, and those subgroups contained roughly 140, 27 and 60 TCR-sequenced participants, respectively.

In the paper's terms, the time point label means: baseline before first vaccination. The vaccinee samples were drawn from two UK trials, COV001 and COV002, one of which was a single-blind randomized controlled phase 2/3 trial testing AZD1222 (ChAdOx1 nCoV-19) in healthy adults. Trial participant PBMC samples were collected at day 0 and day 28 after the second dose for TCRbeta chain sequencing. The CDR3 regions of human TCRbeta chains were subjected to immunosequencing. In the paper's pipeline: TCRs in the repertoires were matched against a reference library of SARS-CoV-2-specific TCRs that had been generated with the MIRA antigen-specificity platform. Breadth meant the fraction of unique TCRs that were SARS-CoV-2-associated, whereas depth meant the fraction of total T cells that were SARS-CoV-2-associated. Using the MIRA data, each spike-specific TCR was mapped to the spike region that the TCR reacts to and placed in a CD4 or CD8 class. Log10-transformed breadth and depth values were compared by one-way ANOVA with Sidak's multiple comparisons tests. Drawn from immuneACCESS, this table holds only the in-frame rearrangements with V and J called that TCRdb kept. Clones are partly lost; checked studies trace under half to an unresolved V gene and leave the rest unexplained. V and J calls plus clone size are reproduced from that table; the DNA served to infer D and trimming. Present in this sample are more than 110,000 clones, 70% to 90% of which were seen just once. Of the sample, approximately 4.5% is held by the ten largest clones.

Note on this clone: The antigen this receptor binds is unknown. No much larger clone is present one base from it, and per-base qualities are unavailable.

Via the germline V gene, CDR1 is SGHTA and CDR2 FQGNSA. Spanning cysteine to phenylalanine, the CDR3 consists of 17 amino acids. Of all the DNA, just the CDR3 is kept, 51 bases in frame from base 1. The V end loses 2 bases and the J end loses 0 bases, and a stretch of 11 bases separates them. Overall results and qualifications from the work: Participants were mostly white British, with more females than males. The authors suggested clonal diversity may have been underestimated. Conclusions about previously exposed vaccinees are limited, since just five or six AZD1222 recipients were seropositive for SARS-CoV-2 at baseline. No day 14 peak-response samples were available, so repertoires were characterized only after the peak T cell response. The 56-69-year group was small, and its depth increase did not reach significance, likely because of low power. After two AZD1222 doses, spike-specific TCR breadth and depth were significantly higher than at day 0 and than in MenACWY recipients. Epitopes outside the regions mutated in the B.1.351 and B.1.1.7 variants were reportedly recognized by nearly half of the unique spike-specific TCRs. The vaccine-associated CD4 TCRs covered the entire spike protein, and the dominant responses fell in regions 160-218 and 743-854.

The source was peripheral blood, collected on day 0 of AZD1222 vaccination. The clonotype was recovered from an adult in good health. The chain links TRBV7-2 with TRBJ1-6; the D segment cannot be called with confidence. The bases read TGTGCCAGCAGCTTATTCCCCCTAAGCTCCTATAATTCACCCCTCCACTTT. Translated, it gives CASSLFPLSSYNSPLHF. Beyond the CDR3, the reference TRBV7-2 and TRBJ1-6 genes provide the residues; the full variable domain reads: GAGVSQSPSNKVTEKGKDVELRCDPISGHTALYWYRQSLGQGLEFLIYFQGNSAPDKSGLPSDRFSAERTGGSVSTLTIQRTQQEDSAVYLCASSLFPLSSYNSPLHFGNGTRLTVT.